The clone carrying this T cell receptor (beta chain) was seen repeatedly, ten times or more. Its target is not known. Unique molecular identifiers were used to barcode this TCRbeta library. TCRdb recomputed calls from the PCR reads with MiXCR, one row per CDR3 protein. The sample lists fewer than 20,000 distinct CDR3 sequences, around 5.1% occurring once. The sample belongs to a study of T-cell reconstitution after alpha-beta-depleted transplantation in children. Study-wide findings and caveats: Reportedly, only several hundred clones from non-depleted graft cells drove alpha-beta T-cell counts at about two months.

The CDR3 contains 12 residues. After removal of 6 bases from V and 1 base from J, the junction contained 1 base not matched to a gene. Germline lookup yields CDR1 SQVTM and CDR2 ANQGSEA. The source of this sequence is a boy aged 5-17 years with acute lymphoblastic leukemia, due to receive a stem cell transplant. This chain links TRBV29-1 with TRBJ2-5; 8 bases line up with TRBD1. The input for sequencing was PBMCs, taken before TCRalphabeta/CD19-depleted stem cell transplant. In nucleotides, the CDR3 is TGCAGCGTGGGACAGGCCCAAGAGACCCAGTACTTC. It yields the protein CSVGQAQETQYF.